One sample yielded the 12 T cell receptor beta chains listed below, sequenced in a study of CD8 T cells in Susac syndrome. Random-hexamer reverse transcription was applied to about 0.45 to 1 ug RNA. From the immunoSEQ multiplex PCR reads, TCRdb called clonotypes with MiXCR, one entry per CDR3 protein. This table has about 140,000 distinct CDR3 sequences, about 95% appearing once. Sequencing was performed on CD4+ T cells from PBMCs. The source is a human donor with Susac syndrome.

This rearrangement joins TRBV6-6 to TRBJ1-2, with D tentatively TRBD1 (5 bases). Trimming removed 2 bases from V and 5 bases from J, with 12 bases in between. This CDR3 comprises 14 residues. CDR1 MNHNY and CDR2 SVGAGI come from the germline V gene (reference sequence). CDR3 in DNA: TGTGCCAGCAGTTACAGGGAACAGGCTTATGGCTACACCTTC. Protein: CASSYREQAYGYTF.

The rearrangement joins TRBV20-1 to TRBJ2-3; TRBD1 agrees at 9 bases. V dropped 1 base and J dropped 4; count of bases not matched to a gene: 6. The germline V gene encodes CDR1 DFQATT and CDR2 SNEGSKA (reference sequence). The CDR3 is 15 amino acids. CDR3 sequence: CSARVPGTGSDTQYF. The CDR3 bases are TGCAGTGCTAGAGTTCCCGGGACAGGGTCAGATACGCAGTATTTT.

The chain is built from TRBV12-3 or TRBV12-4 and TRBJ1-5; TRBD1 is a possible D gene (6 bases). Trimming took 3 bases from V and 2 from J, leaving 11 bases between them. CDR3 size: 15 residues. The CDR3 sequence: CASSFRGDGNQPQHF. The CDR3 nucleotides read TGTGCCAGCAGTTTCAGGGGCGACGGCAATCAGCCCCAGCATTTT.

This clonotype was seen only once. The rearrangement links TRBV20-1 to TRBJ2-3; 11 bases agree with TRBD2. The trim removed 2 bases at V and 3 bases at J, leaving 7 bases unmatched. Germline CDR1 DFQATT, CDR2 SNEGSKA (reference sequence). The CDR3 runs 16 residues. CDR3 coding DNA: TGCAGTGCTAGACGAGCTAGCGGGGGGAGAACAGATACGCAGTATTTT. The encoded protein is CSARRASGGRTDTQYF.

V gene TRBV20-1 combines with J gene TRBJ2-3; D is possibly TRBD2 (6 bases). This CDR3 comprises 14 residues. V lost 3 bases, J lost 2 bases, and 12 bases lay in between. The germline V gene has CDR1 DFQATT and CDR2 SNEGSKA (reference sequence). The CDR3 bases are TGCAGTGCTAGCCGGGAGTCTTTCACAGATACGCAGTATTTT. Protein: CSASRESFTDTQYF.

The chain uses TRBV29-1 and TRBJ1-2; D is uncertain. Per germline, CDR1 SQVTM and CDR2 ANQGSEA. V was shortened by 3 bases and J by 4 bases, with 12 bases between the two germline ends. This CDR3 comprises 13 residues. This chain's CDR3 is CSVDVELVYGYTF. As DNA, the CDR3 is TGCAGCGTTGACGTCGAGCTAGTCTATGGCTACACCTTC.

The chain recombines TRBV20-1 with TRBJ2-7; D unclear. V was cut by 6 bases and J by 5 bases, with 17 bases left in between. Germline CDR1 reads DFQATT; CDR2 reads SNEGSKA (reference sequence). CDR3 length: 13 residues. Written as DNA, the CDR3 is TGCAGTGCCCTAGAACTGGCTCTCCACGAGCAGTACTTC. Its translation: CSALELALHEQYF.

This clonotype came up once. This chain connects TRBV30 to TRBJ1-5; D not resolved. Looked up from germline, CDR1 is GTSNPN and CDR2 is SVGIG (reference sequence). CDR3 length equals 15 residues. V gave up 3 bases and J gave up 4 bases, with 16 bases separating them. The chain's CDR3 is CAWSGMNPGNQPQHF. The CDR3 DNA sequence: TGTGCCTGGAGCGGAATGAACCCGGGGAATCAGCCCCAGCATTTT.

The table lists this clonotype with a few counts. This rearrangement joins TRBV7-2 to TRBJ2-7; 8 bases are a match to TRBD1. The germline V gene has CDR1 SGHTA and CDR2 FQGNSA. Germline trimming cut 1 base from V and 6 bases from J; bases unmatched to any gene: 8. The CDR3 loop spans 15 amino acids. Written as DNA, the CDR3 is TGTGCCAGCAGCTTAGTGTCCCAGGGGGCGTCCGAGCAGTACTTC. Protein product: CASSLVSQGASEQYF.

V is TRBV10-3 and J is TRBJ2-1; weak D call: TRBD1 (6 bases). The CDR3 is 15 residues long. V shed 6 bases and J shed 7 bases, with 19 bases lying between them. Germline assignment: CDR1 ENHRY and CDR2 SYGVKD. The CDR3 nucleotides read TGTGCCATCAGCCGACAGGAGTCAACCTCTAATGAGCAGTTCTTC. As protein: CAISRQESTSNEQFF.

This clonotype was detected only once. V usage is TRBV5-1 and J usage is TRBJ2-1, with 11 bases identical to TRBD2. CDR3 length: 15 residues. V gave up 5 bases and J gave up 5 bases; unmatched junction bases: 6. Germline CDR1 reads SGHRS; CDR2 reads YFSETQ. CDR3 coding DNA: TGCGCCAGCAGAGATAGCGGGAGGGCTAACAATGAGCAGTTCTTC. As protein: CASRDSGRANNEQFF. Full variable domain (outside the CDR3, taken from reference TRBV5-1 and TRBJ2-1): KAGVTQTPRYLIKTRGQQVTLSCSPISGHRSVSWYQQTPGQGLQFLFEYFSETQRNKGNFPGRFSGRQFSNSRSEMNVSTLELGDSALYLCASRDSGRANNEQFFGPGTRLTVL.

This chain uses TRBV20-1 with TRBJ1-1; no clear D gene. The V gene's germline CDR1 is DFQATT and CDR2 SNEGSKA (reference sequence). Trimming took off 2 bases at V and 1 base at J, with 8 bases between the two ends. CDR3 length: 13 amino acids. The CDR3, as DNA: TGCAGTGCTAGACGTTACTCGAACACTGAAGCTTTCTTT. Its translation is CSARRYSNTEAFF.